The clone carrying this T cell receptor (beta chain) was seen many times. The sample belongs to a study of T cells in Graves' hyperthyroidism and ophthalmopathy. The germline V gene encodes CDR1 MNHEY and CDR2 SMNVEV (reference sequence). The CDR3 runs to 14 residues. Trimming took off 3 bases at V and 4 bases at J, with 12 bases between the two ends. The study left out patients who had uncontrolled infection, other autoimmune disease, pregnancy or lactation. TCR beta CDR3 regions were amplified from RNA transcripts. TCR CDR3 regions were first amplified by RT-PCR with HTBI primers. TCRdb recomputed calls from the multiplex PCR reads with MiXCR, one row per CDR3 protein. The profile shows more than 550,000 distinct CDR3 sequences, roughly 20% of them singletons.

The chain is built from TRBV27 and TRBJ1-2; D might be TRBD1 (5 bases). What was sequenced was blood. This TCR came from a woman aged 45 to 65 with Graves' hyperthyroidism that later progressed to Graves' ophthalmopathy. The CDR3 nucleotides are TGTGCCAGCAGTTTGCGCGGGGGGGTCTATGGCTACACCTTC. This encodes CASSLRGGVYGYTF.